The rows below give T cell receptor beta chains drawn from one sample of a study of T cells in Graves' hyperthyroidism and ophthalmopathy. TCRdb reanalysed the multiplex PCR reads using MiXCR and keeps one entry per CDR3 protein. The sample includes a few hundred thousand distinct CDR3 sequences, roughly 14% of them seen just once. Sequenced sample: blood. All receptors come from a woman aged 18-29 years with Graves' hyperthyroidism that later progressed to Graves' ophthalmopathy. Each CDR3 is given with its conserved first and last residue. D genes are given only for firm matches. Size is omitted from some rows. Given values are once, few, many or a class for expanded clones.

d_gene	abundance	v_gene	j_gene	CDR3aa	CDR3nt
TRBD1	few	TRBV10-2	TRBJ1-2	CASSTSSGGAGYGYTF	TGCGCCAGCAGTACCTCCTCAGGGGGCGCTGGCTATGGCTACACCTTC
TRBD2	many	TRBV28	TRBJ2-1	CASSRDYPISSYNEQFF	TGTGCCAGCAGCCGGGACTATCCCATTAGCTCCTACAATGAGCAGTTCTTC
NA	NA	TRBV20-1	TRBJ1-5	CSALRGNQPLHF	TGCAGTGCTCTAAGGGGCAATCAGCCCCTGCATTTT
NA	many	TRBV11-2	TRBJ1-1	CASSSRGNTEAFF	TGTGCCAGCAGCTCGAGGGGGAACACTGAAGCTTTCTTT
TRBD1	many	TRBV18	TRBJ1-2	CASSPGQGASYGYTF	TGTGCCAGCTCACCGGGCCAGGGGGCTTCCTATGGCTACACCTTC
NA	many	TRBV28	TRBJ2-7	CASNHLRYEQYF	TGTGCCAGCAACCATCTCCGCTACGAGCAGTACTTC
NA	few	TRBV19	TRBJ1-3	CASGKPAQQRPGSGNTIYF	TGTGCCAGTGGCAAACCGGCCCAACAACGACCCGGCTCTGGAAACACCATATATTTT
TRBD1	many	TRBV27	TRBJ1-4	CASRENRGTNEKLFF	TGTGCCAGCAGGGAGAACAGGGGAACTAATGAAAAACTGTTTTTT
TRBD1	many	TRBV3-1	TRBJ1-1	CASSPKGKGANAFF	TGTGCCAGCAGCCCAAAGGGGAAGGGGGCGAATGCTTTCTTT
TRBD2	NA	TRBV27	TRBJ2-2	CAIGKGTSGSNTGELFF	TGTGCCATCGGGAAGGGGACTAGCGGATCGAACACCGGGGAGCTGTTTTTT
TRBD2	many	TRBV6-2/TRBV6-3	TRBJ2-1	CASSSLPGGYNEQFF	TGTGCCAGCAGTTCCCTCCCGGGGGGCTACAATGAGCAGTTCTTC
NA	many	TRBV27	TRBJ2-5	CASSLFPGRETQYF	TGTGCCAGCAGTTTATTCCCGGGGAGGGAGACCCAGTACTTC
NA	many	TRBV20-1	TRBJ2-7	CSAFLGQASSYEQYF	TGCAGTGCTTTTCTAGGTCAGGCAAGCTCCTACGAGCAGTACTTC
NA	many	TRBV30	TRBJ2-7	CAWSKNPSGYEQYF	TGTGCCTGGAGTAAGAACCCCTCCGGATACGAGCAGTACTTC
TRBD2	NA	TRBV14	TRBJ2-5	CASSQSGLAGMYQETQYF	TGTGCCAGCAGCCAATCGGGACTAGCGGGAATGTACCAAGAGACCCAGTACTTC
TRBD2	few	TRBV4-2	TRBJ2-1	CASSQTSRLAGGGYEQFF	TGTGCCAGCAGCCAAACTTCGAGACTAGCGGGAGGGGGTTACGAGCAGTTCTTC
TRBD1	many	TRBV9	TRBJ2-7	CASSLGTGAHEQYF	TGTGCCAGCAGCCTCGGAACAGGGGCCCACGAGCAGTACTTC